This T cell receptor beta chain was identified during a study of blood T cells in healthy people across ages. This CDR3 has 11 residues. Trimming removed 6 bases at V and 9 bases at J, with 11 bases between. Germline lookup yields CDR1 SNHLY and CDR2 FYNNEI. Healthy Caucasian individuals from Russia aged about 6 to 90 served as donors. A second about 7 to 12 cycle PCR used barcoded and J-beta primers. TCRdb redid the calling of the 5' RACE reads with MiXCR, one entry per CDR3 protein. This sample has 1.4 million to 1.5 million distinct CDR3 sequences, with roughly 40% found just once. The source is a woman aged 18-29 years in good health. The sample consisted of blood. This chain joins TRBV2 and TRBJ1-2; D is unresolved. Written as DNA, the CDR3 is TGTGCCAGCAGAACCCTAGGGCGCTACACCTTC. This sequence encodes CASRTLGRYTF.